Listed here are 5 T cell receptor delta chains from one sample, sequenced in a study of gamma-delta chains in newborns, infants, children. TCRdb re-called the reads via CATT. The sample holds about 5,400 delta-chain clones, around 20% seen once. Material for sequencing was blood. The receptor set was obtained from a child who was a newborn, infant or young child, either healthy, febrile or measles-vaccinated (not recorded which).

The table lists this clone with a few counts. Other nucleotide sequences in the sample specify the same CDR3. CDR3 coding DNA: TGTGCCTGTGACACCGTGAAAGGGGTGGGGGATCCAAATTCGACCGATAAACTCATCTTT. It specifies CACDTVKGVGDPNSTDKLIF. This chain joins TRDV2 and TRDJ1, with 8 bases aligning to TRDD3. This CDR3 comprises 20 residues. The V and J ends lost 0 bases and 2 bases, in that order; junction bases with no gene match: 19. The germline V gene has CDR1 GEAIGNYY and CDR2 EKD.

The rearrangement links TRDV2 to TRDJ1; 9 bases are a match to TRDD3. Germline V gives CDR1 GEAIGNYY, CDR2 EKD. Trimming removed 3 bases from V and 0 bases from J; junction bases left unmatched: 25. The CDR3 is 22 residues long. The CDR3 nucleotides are TGTGCCTGTGACCCCATGAAGGGTGCGCGCTCTCTGGGGGATCACTACACCGATAAACTCATCTTT. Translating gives CACDPMKGARSLGDHYTDKLIF.

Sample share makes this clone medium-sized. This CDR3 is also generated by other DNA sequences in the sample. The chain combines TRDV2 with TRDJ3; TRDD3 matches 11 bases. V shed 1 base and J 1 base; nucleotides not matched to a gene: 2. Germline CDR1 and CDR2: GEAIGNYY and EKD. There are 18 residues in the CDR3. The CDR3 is CACDTGGYDSWDTRQMFF. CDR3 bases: TGTGCCTGTGACACTGGGGGATACGATTCCTGGGACACCCGACAGATGTTTTTC.

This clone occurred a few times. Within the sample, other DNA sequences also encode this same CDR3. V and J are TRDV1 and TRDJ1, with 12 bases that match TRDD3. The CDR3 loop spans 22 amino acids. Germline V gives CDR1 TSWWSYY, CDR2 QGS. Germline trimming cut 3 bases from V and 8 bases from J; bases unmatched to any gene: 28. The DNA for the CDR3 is TGTGCTCTTGGGGACCTTATATCTTCCTACCTTAAGTACTGGGGGATACCGGCCAAACTCATCTTT. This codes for CALGDLISSYLKYWGIPAKLIF.

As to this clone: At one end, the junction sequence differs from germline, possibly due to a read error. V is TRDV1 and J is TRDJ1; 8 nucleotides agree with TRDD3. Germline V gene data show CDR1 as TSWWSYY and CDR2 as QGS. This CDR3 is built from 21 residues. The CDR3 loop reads CAPGEGYLQIYWGSYTDKLIF. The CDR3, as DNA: TGTGCTCCTGGGGAAGGTTACCTACAAATTTACTGGGGGTCTTACACCGATAAACTCATCTTT.